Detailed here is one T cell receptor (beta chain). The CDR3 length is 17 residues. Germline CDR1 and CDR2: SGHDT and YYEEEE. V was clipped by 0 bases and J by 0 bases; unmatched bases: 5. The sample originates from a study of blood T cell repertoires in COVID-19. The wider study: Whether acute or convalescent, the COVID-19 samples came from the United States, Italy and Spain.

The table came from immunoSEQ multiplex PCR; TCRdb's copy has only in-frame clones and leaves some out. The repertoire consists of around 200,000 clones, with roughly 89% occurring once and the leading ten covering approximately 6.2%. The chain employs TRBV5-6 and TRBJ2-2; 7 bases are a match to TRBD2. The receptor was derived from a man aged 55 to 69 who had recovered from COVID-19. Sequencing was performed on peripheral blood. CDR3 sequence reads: CASSLAGLAANTGELFF. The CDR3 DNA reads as TGTGCCAGCAGCTTGGCCGGTCTAGCGGCGAACACCGGGGAGCTGTTTTTT.